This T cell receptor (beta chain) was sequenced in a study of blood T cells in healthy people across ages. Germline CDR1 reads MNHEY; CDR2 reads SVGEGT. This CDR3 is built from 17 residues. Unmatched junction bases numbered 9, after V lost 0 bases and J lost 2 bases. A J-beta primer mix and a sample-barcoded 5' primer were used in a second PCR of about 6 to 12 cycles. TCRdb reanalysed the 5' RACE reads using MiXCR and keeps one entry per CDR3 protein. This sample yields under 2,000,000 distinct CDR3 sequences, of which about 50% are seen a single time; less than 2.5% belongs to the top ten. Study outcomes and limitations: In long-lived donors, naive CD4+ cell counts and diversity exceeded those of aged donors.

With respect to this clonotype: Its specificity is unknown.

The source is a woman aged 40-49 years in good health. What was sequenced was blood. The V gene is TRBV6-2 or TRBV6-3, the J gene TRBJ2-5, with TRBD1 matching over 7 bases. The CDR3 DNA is TGTGCCAGCAGTTACTCTCAGGGACAGCTACTACAAGAGACCCAGTACTTC. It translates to CASSYSQGQLLQETQYF.